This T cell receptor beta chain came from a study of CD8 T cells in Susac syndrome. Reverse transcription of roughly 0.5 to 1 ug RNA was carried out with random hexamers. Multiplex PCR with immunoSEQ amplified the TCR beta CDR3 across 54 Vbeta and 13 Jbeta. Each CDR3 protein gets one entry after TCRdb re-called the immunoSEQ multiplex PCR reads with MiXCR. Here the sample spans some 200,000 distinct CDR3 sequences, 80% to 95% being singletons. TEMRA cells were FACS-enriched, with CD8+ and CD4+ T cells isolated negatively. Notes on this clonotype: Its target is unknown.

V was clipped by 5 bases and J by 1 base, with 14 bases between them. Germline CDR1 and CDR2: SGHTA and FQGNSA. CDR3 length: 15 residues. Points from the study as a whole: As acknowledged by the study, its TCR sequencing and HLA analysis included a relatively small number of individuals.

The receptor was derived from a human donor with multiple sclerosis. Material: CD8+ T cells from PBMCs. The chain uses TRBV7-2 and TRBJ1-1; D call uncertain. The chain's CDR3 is CASSHLRGRNTEAFF. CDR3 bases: TGTGCCAGCAGCCACCTCCGAGGTCGGAACACTGAAGCTTTCTTT. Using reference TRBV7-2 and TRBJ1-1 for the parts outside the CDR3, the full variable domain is GAGVSQSPSNKVTEKGKDVELRCDPISGHTALYWYRQSLGQGLEFLIYFQGNSAPDKSGLPSDRFSAERTGGSVSTLTIQRTQQEDSAVYLCASSHLRGRNTEAFFGQGTRLTVV.